Presented here are 9 T cell receptor beta chains from one specimen sequenced in a study of cytomegalovirus exposure and HLA in healthy donors. A multiplex PCR was run with 60 Vbeta primers and 13 Jbeta primers. Clones were read by immunoSEQ multiplex PCR, and TCRdb kept only the in-frame ones, dropping some. The sample records approximately 100,000 clones, 60% to 80% being singletons. The sequenced sample consisted of PBMCs. The source is a human donor in good health.

The V call is TRBV27, the J call TRBJ2-6; 8 bases match TRBD1. Trimming cost V 3 bases and J 2 bases; bases outside gene matches: 12. The CDR3 length is 19 residues. Germline loops: CDR1 MNHEY, CDR2 SMNVEV (reference sequence). The CDR3 here is CASSFSDGQGLPGANVLTF. The CDR3 nucleotides read TGTGCCAGCAGTTTCTCGGACGGACAGGGTCTCCCTGGGGCCAACGTCCTGACTTTC. Filled out from reference TRBV27 and TRBJ2-6, the complete variable domain reads EAQVTQNPRYLITVTGKKLTVTCSQNMNHEYMSWYRQDPGLGLRQIYYSMNVEVTDKGDVPEGYKVSRKEKRNFPLILESPSPNQTSLYFCASSFSDGQGLPGANVLTFGAGSRLTVL.

The chain is built from TRBV7-2 and TRBJ1-6; TRBD1 matches 7 bases. With 5 bases clipped from V and 7 bases from J, the junction kept 5 bases outside the gene matches. The CDR3 extends over 14 amino acids. CDR1 SGHTA and CDR2 FQGNSA come from the germline V gene. The CDR3 region is CASSQQGWNSPLHF. In DNA form, the CDR3 reads TGTGCCAGCAGCCAACAGGGGTGGAATTCACCCCTCCACTTT.

There are a few counts of this clone. This chain connects TRBV28 to TRBJ1-6; no clear D. Trimming removed 5 bases at V and 4 bases at J, with 9 bases between. Germline V lookup: CDR1 MDHEN, CDR2 SYDVKM. This CDR3 has 14 residues. CDR3 nucleotides: TGTGCCAGCAGTAGTCTCGGGTATAATTCACCCCTCCACTTT. Translation gives CASSSLGYNSPLHF.

The V and J genes are TRBV30 and TRBJ1-5; tentative D call: TRBD1 (6 bases). The CDR3 is 12 residues long. CDR1 is GTSNPN, CDR2 SVGIG, per germline (reference sequence). Trimming removed 5 bases at V and 4 bases at J, with 9 bases between. The CDR3 sequence: CAWEGVNQPQHF. DNA of the CDR3: TGTGCCTGGGAGGGGGTGAATCAGCCCCAGCATTTT.

This chain links TRBV4-3 with TRBJ1-4, with 10 positions matching TRBD1. The CDR3 consists of 19 residues. J gave up 3 bases and V 1 base, and 11 bases lay outside the gene matches. Germline CDR1 is LGHNA and CDR2 is YSLEER. The CDR3 sequence is CASSQVWGTGARSNEKLFF. The CDR3 DNA sequence: TGCGCCAGCAGCCAAGTGTGGGGGACAGGGGCCCGGTCTAATGAAAAACTGTTTTTT.

In this sample, this clone turned up once. J is TRBJ2-2 and V is TRBV19, with 10 bases that match TRBD1. The V gene's germline CDR1 is LNHDA and CDR2 SQIVND (reference sequence). Trimming removed 8 bases from V and 4 bases from J; junction bases left unmatched: 4. There are 14 residues in the CDR3. The CDR3 loop is CASRRDRGTGELFF. CDR3 nucleotide sequence: TGTGCCAGTCGTAGGGACAGGGGCACCGGGGAGCTGTTTTTT.

The rearrangement uses TRBV7-3 and TRBJ1-2, with D possibly TRBD1 on 5 matching bases. The V gene's germline CDR1 is SGHTA and CDR2 FQGTGA. V was shortened by 2 bases and J by 6 bases, with 13 bases between the two germline ends. CDR3 length: 14 residues. CDR3 in amino acids: CASSLSAGPDGYTF. The CDR3 nucleotides are TGTGCCAGCAGCTTATCGGCGGGGCCGGATGGCTACACCTTC.

The chain combines TRBV10-3 with TRBJ1-1, with a possible D match to TRBD1 (6 bases). V lost 6 bases and J 2 bases, leaving 13 bases between the germline ends. The CDR3 is made up of 14 amino acids. In germline, CDR1 is ENHRY, CDR2 SYGVKD. CDR3 residues: CAISDRQANTEAFF. In DNA form, the CDR3 reads TGTGCCATCAGCGATAGACAGGCCAACACTGAAGCTTTCTTT.

This clone was observed once. The chain combines TRBV9 with TRBJ1-1, with a possible D match to TRBD1 (5 bases). V lost 4 bases to trimming and J lost 7 bases, with 14 bases between them. CDR3 size: 13 residues. Germline-derived CDR1 and CDR2 are SGDLS and YYNGEE. Here the CDR3 reads CASSFGGEYEAFF. The CDR3 coding sequence is TGTGCCAGCAGCTTCGGGGGAGAGTATGAAGCTTTCTTT.